One and the same sample provided the 28 T cell receptor beta chains below, sequenced in a study of radiotherapy plus CTLA-4 blockade in lung cancer. Some clones are missing from TCRdb's copy, which holds only in-frame ones; the method was immunoSEQ multiplex PCR. The sample holds about 80,000 clones, 84% seen once. The sequencing used peripheral blood, collected from a patient treated with radiotherapy plus ipilimumab. Receptors were obtained from a human donor with non-small cell lung cancer who had stable disease on radiotherapy plus ipilimumab.

The chain recombines TRBV10-1 with TRBJ1-1, with 10 nucleotides matching TRBD1. Germline V gene lookup returns CDR1 WNHNN and CDR2 SYGVQD (reference sequence). Germline trimming cut 6 bases from V and 8 bases from J; bases unmatched to any gene: 9. The CDR3 has 14 amino acids. The CDR3 protein is CASSRDRGSGEAFF. CDR3 nucleotides: TGCGCCAGCAGCCGGGACAGGGGAAGTGGCGAAGCTTTCTTT.

This clone turned up a few times. CDR3 sequence reads: CASRGHMNTEAFF. The DNA of the CDR3 is TGTGCCAGCAGGGGACATATGAACACTGAAGCTTTCTTT. This chain joins TRBV28 and TRBJ1-1, with a possible D match to TRBD1 (6 bases). Trimming pared 6 bases from V and 0 bases from J, leaving 8 bases between. CDR3 length equals 13 residues. The germline V gene encodes CDR1 MDHEN and CDR2 SYDVKM.

The rearrangement links TRBV6-1 to TRBJ2-7; D gene unclear. The germline V gene encodes CDR1 MNHNS and CDR2 SASEGT. The V end was cut by 5 bases, the J end by 5 bases, with 13 bases between. The CDR3 contains 13 residues. The CDR3 protein is CASSSRVTDEQYF. In DNA form, the CDR3 reads TGTGCCAGCAGTTCTCGGGTTACAGACGAGCAGTACTTC.

CDR3 in DNA: TGTGCCAGCAGTGAGGGGACAGGGGGGTTAGGAGGCACTGAAGCTTTCTTT. Its translation: CASSEGTGGLGGTEAFF. The chain uses TRBV2 and TRBJ1-1; TRBD1 agrees at 11 bases. This CDR3 has 17 residues. J lost 4 bases, V lost 3 bases, and 10 bases had no gene match. Germline lookup yields CDR1 SNHLY and CDR2 FYNNEI.

The chain is built from TRBV29-1 and TRBJ1-1, with D possibly TRBD1 on 6 matching bases. This CDR3 spans 13 amino acids. Germline-derived CDR1 and CDR2 are SQVTM and ANQGSEA. V gave up 5 bases and J gave up 3 bases, with 13 bases separating them. The CDR3 bases are TGCAGCGTTAACAGGGAATGGGACACTGAAGCTTTCTTT. Translation gives CSVNREWDTEAFF.

This chain connects TRBV2 to TRBJ2-3; D gene uncertain. CDR3 length equals 15 residues. V was pared by 4 bases and J by 1 base, with 12 bases between. In germline, CDR1 is SNHLY, CDR2 FYNNEI. The chain's CDR3 is CASSVDGHRTDTQYF. The DNA of the CDR3 is TGTGCCAGCAGTGTCGACGGGCATCGCACAGATACGCAGTATTTT.

In this sample, this clone turned up once. This rearrangement joins TRBV10-3 to TRBJ1-1, with a possible D match to TRBD1 (6 bases). V lost 7 bases and J 3 bases, leaving 15 bases between the germline ends. Germline-derived CDR1 and CDR2 are ENHRY and SYGVKD. The CDR3 covers 14 residues. CDR3 coding DNA: TGTGCCATCAAGACGGGAGGGGGGGACACTGAAGCTTTCTTT. This translates into CAIKTGGGDTEAFF.

The chain is built from TRBV30 and TRBJ2-3, with 9 bases identical to TRBD2. V lost 5 bases and J lost 4; bases outside the gene matches: 4. CDR3 length: 13 residues. Germline loops: CDR1 GTSNPN, CDR2 SVGIG (reference sequence). This CDR3 is CAWAGGGADTQYF. CDR3 in DNA: TGTGCCTGGGCGGGAGGGGGCGCAGATACGCAGTATTTT.

The V call is TRBV11-2, the J call TRBJ2-1; D may correspond to TRBD1 or TRBD2 (6 bases each). Germline V CDR1 and CDR2: SGHAT, FQNNGV. Trimming cost V 0 bases and J 5 bases, with 17 bases left between them. This CDR3 is built from 17 residues. This CDR3 is CASSLDGGPLYDNEQFF. In DNA, the CDR3 is TGTGCCAGCAGCTTAGATGGGGGGCCCCTATATGACAATGAGCAGTTCTTC. Variable domain in full (rest from reference TRBV11-2 and TRBJ2-1): EAGVAQSPRYKIIEKRQSVAFWCNPISGHATLYWYQQILGQGPKLLIQFQNNGVVDDSQLPKDRFSAERLKGVDSTLKIQPAKLEDSAVYLCASSLDGGPLYDNEQFFGPGTRLTVL.

V gene TRBV19 combines with J gene TRBJ2-1, with 7 positions matching TRBD2. This CDR3 has 14 residues. J lost 4 bases, V lost 5 bases, and 5 bases had no gene match. Germline values: CDR1 LNHDA, CDR2 SQIVND (reference sequence). CDR3 loop: CASSDREAYNEQFF. CDR3 nucleotide sequence: TGTGCCAGTAGTGACCGGGAGGCGTACAATGAGCAGTTCTTC.

The genes are TRBV28 and TRBJ2-3; D is unclear. Trimming cost V 7 bases and J 8 bases, with 16 bases left between them. CDR1 and CDR2 (germline): MDHEN, SYDVKM. This CDR3 has 13 amino acids. Here the CDR3 reads CASTPQVKGTQYF. CDR3 coding DNA: TGTGCCAGCACCCCCCAGGTAAAGGGTACGCAGTATTTT.

The chain recombines TRBV6-5 with TRBJ1-5; no clear D gene. Deletions cut 0 bases from V and 7 bases from J, with 7 bases between. The germline gives CDR1 MNHEY, CDR2 SVGAGI. CDR3 length equals 13 residues. The CDR3 sequence is CASSYSMEQPQHF. The DNA for the CDR3 is TGTGCCAGCAGTTACTCGATGGAACAGCCCCAGCATTTT.

This clone was counted a few times. V and J are TRBV28 and TRBJ1-4; 9 positions match TRBD1. This CDR3 comprises 14 residues. Germline CDR1 MDHEN, CDR2 SYDVKM. The V and J ends lost 6 bases and 7 bases, in that order; junction bases with no gene match: 6. CDR3 bases: TGTGCCAGCAGGGACAGGGGCGCGGGTGAAAAACTGTTTTTT. This gives the protein CASRDRGAGEKLFF.

This chain links TRBV7-2 with TRBJ2-1, with TRBD2 matching over 10 bases. V lost 6 bases and J lost 0; bases outside the gene matches: 5. The length of the CDR3 is 16 residues. From germline, CDR1 is SGHTA and CDR2 FQGNSA. The CDR3, as DNA: TGTGCCAGCAGTCATAGCGGGGGGATCTCCTACAATGAGCAGTTCTTC. It specifies CASSHSGGISYNEQFF. Variable domain in full (rest from reference TRBV7-2 and TRBJ2-1): GAGVSQSPSNKVTEKGKDVELRCDPISGHTALYWYRQSLGQGLEFLIYFQGNSAPDKSGLPSDRFSAERTGGSVSTLTIQRTQQEDSAVYLCASSHSGGISYNEQFFGPGTRLTVL.

This clone was detected only once. The V call is TRBV7-2, the J call TRBJ2-5, with a tentative D call TRBD2 (5 bases). The germline CDR1 and CDR2 sequences are SGHTA and FQGNSA. The CDR3 covers 15 residues. Trimming took 0 bases from V and 3 from J, leaving 11 bases between them. CDR3 coding DNA: TGTGCCAGCAGCTTAGCTTCCACTAGAGAAGAGACCCAGTACTTC. Protein: CASSLASTREETQYF.

The CDR3 DNA reads TGTGCCAGCAGACCCTCCAATGTCAGGTCTCACAAGAACTCTGGGGCCAACGTCCTGACTTTC. Amino acids: CASRPSNVRSHKNSGANVLTF. The rearrangement links TRBV28 to TRBJ2-6; no definite D call. CDR3 length: 21 amino acids. Between the trimmed V and J ends, which lost 6 bases and 0 bases, there was a span of 27 bases. The germline CDR1 and CDR2 sequences are MDHEN and SYDVKM. The full variable domain, in which reference TRBV28 and TRBJ2-6 provide the parts outside the CDR3, is DVKVTQSSRYLVKRTGEKVFLECVQDMDHENMFWYRQDPGLGLRLIYFSYDVKMKEKGDIPEGYSVSREKKERFSLILESASTNQTSMYLCASRPSNVRSHKNSGANVLTFGAGSRLTVL.

This clone was picked up a small number of times. The chain links TRBV28 to TRBJ1-1; D ambiguous. V lost 4 bases and J 7 bases, leaving 7 bases between the germline ends. From germline, CDR1 is MDHEN and CDR2 SYDVKM. This CDR3 has 11 residues. CDR3 loop: CASSSGSEAFF. CDR3 bases: TGTGCCAGCAGTTCCGGCAGTGAAGCTTTCTTT.

The rearrangement uses TRBV6-5 and TRBJ1-3; possibly TRBD1 for D (6 bases). The V gene lost 2 bases and the J gene lost 4 bases, with 12 bases spanning the gap. This CDR3 comprises 15 residues. Germline CDR1 and CDR2: MNHEY and SVGAGI. DNA of the CDR3: TGTGCCAGCAGTTACAGTCAGGGGCCGGGAAACACCATATATTTT. Translation: CASSYSQGPGNTIYF.

This chain connects TRBV27 to TRBJ1-3; D is unclear. V gave up 3 bases and J gave up 0 bases, with 3 bases separating them. This CDR3 spans 13 amino acids. Germline CDR1 reads MNHEY; CDR2 reads SMNVEV (reference sequence). The CDR3 region is CASSFSSGNTIYF. CDR3 nucleotide sequence: TGTGCCAGCAGTTTTTCCTCTGGAAACACCATATATTTT.

V usage is TRBV6-5 and J usage is TRBJ1-1; D gene ambiguous. The length of the CDR3 is 15 residues. Between the trimmed V and J ends, which lost 9 bases and 9 bases, there was a span of 26 bases. Germline CDR1 is MNHEY and CDR2 is SVGAGI. The CDR3 protein is CARMRLYPFPLKAFF. The CDR3, as DNA: TGTGCCAGGATGAGACTTTACCCATTTCCTTTGAAAGCTTTCTTT.

The chain carries TRBV19 and TRBJ2-3, with a tentative D call TRBD2 (6 bases). CDR3 length equals 14 residues. Trimming removed 4 bases at V and 6 bases at J, with 14 bases between. Germline-derived CDR1 and CDR2 are LNHDA and SQIVND (reference sequence). The DNA for the CDR3 is TGTGCCAGTAGTAAAGTCTCTAGCGCGGATACGCAGTATTTT. Protein product: CASSKVSSADTQYF.

The rearrangement joins TRBV5-1 to TRBJ1-6; D is possibly TRBD1 (6 bases). The CDR3 extends over 19 amino acids. The V end lost 0 bases, the J end lost 0 bases, and 16 bases lay between the germline ends. The germline V gene has CDR1 SGHRS and CDR2 YFSETQ. CDR3: CASSLARGTLSSYNSPLHF. DNA of the CDR3: TGCGCCAGCAGCTTGGCAAGGGGGACACTGAGCTCCTATAATTCACCCCTCCACTTT.

This clone was seen just once. The J gene is TRBJ2-5, the V gene TRBV11-2, with TRBD2 identical over 14 bases. The CDR3 length is 16 residues. In germline, CDR1 is SGHAT, CDR2 FQNNGV. V shed 5 bases and J 4 bases; nucleotides not matched to a gene: 6. The CDR3 DNA sequence: TGTGCCAGCAGCCCCGGACTAGCGGGGGGTATAGAGACCCAGTACTTC. Its protein is CASSPGLAGGIETQYF.

This clone was detected once. The J gene is TRBJ2-1, the V gene TRBV30, with 14 positions matching TRBD2. The CDR3 is made up of 17 amino acids. With 1 base clipped from V and 4 bases from J, the junction kept 6 bases outside the gene matches. Germline loops: CDR1 GTSNPN, CDR2 SVGIG (reference sequence). The CDR3 loop reads CAWSEGTSGSLYNEQFF. The CDR3 nucleotides are TGTGCCTGGAGTGAGGGGACTAGCGGGAGTCTGTACAATGAGCAGTTCTTC. Looking up the rest from reference TRBV30 and TRBJ2-1 gives the full variable domain: SQTIHQWPATLVQPVGSPLSLECTVEGTSNPNLYWYRQAAGRGLQLLFYSVGIGQISSEVPQNLSASRPQDRQFILSSKKLLLSDSGFYLCAWSEGTSGSLYNEQFFGPGTRLTVL.

This rearrangement joins TRBV4-1 to TRBJ2-5; 8 bases line up with TRBD1. The V gene's germline CDR1 is MGHRA and CDR2 YSYEKL. V lost 6 bases, J lost 1 base, and 10 bases stayed unmatched. This CDR3 comprises 16 residues. The CDR3 DNA is TGCGCCAGCAGATCGACAGGGGCCACTCCCCAAGAGACCCAGTACTTC. It translates to CASRSTGATPQETQYF.

This clone was observed a single time. This rearrangement joins TRBV5-1 to TRBJ2-3; 10 bases are shared with TRBD2. Germline V CDR1 and CDR2: SGHRS, YFSETQ. With V trimmed by 0 bases and J by 6 bases, 7 bases remained unmatched. The CDR3 spans 16 residues. The CDR3 coding sequence is TGCGCCAGCAGCTTGGGGCTAGCGGGAGTTGCGGATACGCAGTATTTT. Its protein is CASSLGLAGVADTQYF.

The V and J genes are TRBV14 and TRBJ2-7, with 11 bases matching TRBD1. This CDR3 is 15 amino acids long. The germline gives CDR1 SGHDN, CDR2 FVKESK. Germline trimming cut 2 bases from V and 6 bases from J; bases unmatched to any gene: 6. The CDR3 is CASSQLRDRGGEQYF. CDR3 nucleotides: TGTGCCAGCAGCCAACTCCGGGACAGGGGGGGCGAGCAGTACTTC.

The V and J genes are TRBV10-3 and TRBJ1-2; no firm D call. The germline V and J ends were trimmed by 4 bases and 10 bases, with 16 bases remaining between them. Germline CDR1 reads ENHRY; CDR2 reads SYGVKD. This CDR3 region has 13 residues. CDR3 bases: TGTGCCATCAGTGGGCGGGCGAGCGAGTACTACACCTTC. Translating gives CAISGRASEYYTF.